The clone carrying this TCR beta chain showed up just a few times. Its matching antigen is unknown. Time point described: newly diagnosed GD, antithyroid drugs for less than 3 months. PBMC-derived RNA was used for the TCR library. This entry comes from a study of regulatory T cells in long-lasting Graves disease. V was pared by 1 base and J by 6 bases, with 12 bases between. This CDR3 is built from 14 residues. The germline gives CDR1 SGHVS, CDR2 FNYEAQ. Relying on iRepertoire HTBI primers and Arm-PCR of CDR3 regions, the team built TCR beta libraries. TCRdb fed the multiplex PCR reads into MiXCR, producing one record per CDR3 protein. The sample consists of 600,000 to 650,000 distinct CDR3 sequences, 15% to 20% of them appearing once. Study conclusions and caveats: With persistent disease, TRBV28, TRBJ1-2 and TRBJ2-5 were the favored segments.

The same sample was also used in a study of T cells in Graves' hyperthyroidism and ophthalmopathy.

The sequences come from peripheral blood mononuclear cells (PBMCs), collected at new diagnosis, from a patient treated with antithyroid drugs. The chain employs TRBV7-6 and TRBJ1-1, with D possibly matching TRBD1 (5 bases). The receptor comes from a woman in her twenties or thirties with Graves disease. The CDR3 spells CASSLVAGLSEAFF. CDR3 DNA: TGTGCCAGCAGCTTAGTTGCGGGGCTCTCTGAAGCTTTCTTT. Full variable domain (rest looked up from reference TRBV7-6 and TRBJ1-1): GAGVSQSPRYKVTKRGQDVALRCDPISGHVSLYWYRQALGQGPEFLTYFNYEAQQDKSGLPNDRFSAERPEGSISTLTIQRTEQRDSAMYRCASSLVAGLSEAFFGQGTRLTVV.